The entry below gives a single T cell receptor beta chain sequence along with its context. Original handling: Estimates of nucleated cell counts were drawn from the amplification of reference gene primers. Repertoires were generated with immunoSEQ multiplex PCR, while TCRdb's copy carries only in-frame clones and drops some. V and J calls and clone size follow that table, whereas D and trimming were derived from the DNA. The table has a few hundred thousand clones, around 87% seen once. This sample is drawn from a study of blood T cell repertoires in COVID-19. Study at large: Acute-phase and convalescent COVID-19 samples originated in the United States, Italy and Spain. In each case, the material was cDNA or gDNA derived from T cells, B-cell-depleted T cells, or PBMCs.

The V segment lost 3 bases and the J segment 1 base; nucleotides outside the gene matches: 3. This CDR3 region has 15 residues. Germline lookup yields CDR1 DFQATT and CDR2 SNEGSKA (reference sequence). Sequenced input: peripheral blood. The gene calls are TRBV20-1 and TRBJ2-7, with 13 bases that match TRBD2. This clonotype originated in a man aged 55 to 70 who had recovered from COVID-19. This CDR3 is CSASRTSGGSYEQYF. The CDR3 DNA reads TGCAGTGCTAGTAGGACTAGCGGGGGATCCTACGAGCAGTACTTC.